This is a list of T cell receptor beta chains from one sample in a study of T-cell reconstitution after alpha-beta-depleted transplantation in children. TCRdb re-called the PCR reads through MiXCR, storing one row per CDR3 protein. The data show about 610,000 distinct CDR3 sequences, with about 10% seen just once and about 4% held by the top ten. The sequencing here drew on PBMCs from the stem cell graft donor, taken from the stem cell graft. The receptor source for this set is a human donor who donated a stem cell graft to a child with acute myeloid leukemia. The conserved cysteine and the conserved F or W are not part of the CDR3 here. Fields, in order: J gene, V gene, CDR3 protein.

TRBJ2-5 | TRBV20-1 | SARGINQETQY
TRBJ1-2 | TRBV12-3/TRBV12-4 | ASRPGQWSYGYT
TRBJ2-1 | TRBV11-2 | ASSLGLAGGRQF
TRBJ2-1 | TRBV28 | ASSWTGLGNEQF
TRBJ1-1 | TRBV29-1 | SVDRTGEGAF
TRBJ2-1 | TRBV7-2 | ASSFWGGAHNEQF
TRBJ2-3 | TRBV7-8 | ASSPLGTSGDTQY
TRBJ1-1 | TRBV20-1 | SARYDRGYATEAF
TRBJ2-7 | TRBV27 | ASSFRVSYEQY
TRBJ2-3 | TRBV28 | ASSSQGAGTDTQY
TRBJ1-1 | TRBV7-6 | ASSTATGSRTEAF
TRBJ2-4 | TRBV5-6 | ASTPGRGGLGAKNIQY
TRBJ1-2 | TRBV15 | ATSRDRTGDGYT
TRBJ1-2 | TRBV2 | ARATGFGYT
TRBJ2-7 | TRBV15 | ATSRETSSYEQY
TRBJ2-6 | TRBV5-1 | ASNPVLDLTGANVLT
TRBJ2-5 | TRBV20-1 | SARGLGLAVQETQY
TRBJ1-5 | TRBV2 | ASRYTGGDQPQH
TRBJ1-3 | TRBV12-3/TRBV12-4 | ASTLAANTIY
TRBJ2-1 | TRBV2 | ASSEITEQF
TRBJ2-1 | TRBV29-1 | SKDRGGGEQF
TRBJ1-6 | TRBV4-3 | ASSQDRQGSSPLH
TRBJ2-1 | TRBV24-1 | ATSVGQRQDNEQF
TRBJ1-5 | TRBV6-5 | ASSSIRLGVYSNQPQH
TRBJ1-1 | TRBV20-1 | SAPKQPQNTEAF
TRBJ2-7 | TRBV10-3 | ATGLRNEQY
TRBJ2-1 | TRBV4-2 | ASSQDPGEENEQF
TRBJ2-3 | TRBV5-1 | ASRRLAGVTDTQY
TRBJ1-4 | TRBV20-1 | SAVPGQAGEKLF
TRBJ2-5 | TRBV25-1 | ASSLMGVGRDRETQY
TRBJ2-4 | TRBV2 | ASRHTDAIQY
TRBJ2-2 | TRBV30 | AWRERVSTGELF
TRBJ2-1 | TRBV6-2/TRBV6-3 | ASSYGTSGMSSYNEQF
TRBJ1-2 | TRBV7-8 | ASSWGTAGYT
TRBJ2-7 | TRBV6-2/TRBV6-3 | ASASGRRVRYEQY
TRBJ2-7 | TRBV6-5 | ASRERPYEQY
TRBJ2-5 | TRBV6-4 | ASSDSWQGSRETQY
TRBJ1-2 | TRBV6-1 | ASTGGSNYGYT
TRBJ1-5 | TRBV27 | ASSSGTGGNQPQH
TRBJ2-3 | TRBV28 | ASSQREFRDTQY
TRBJ2-3 | TRBV29-1 | SAGPASGRSGTDTQY
TRBJ2-1 | TRBV15 | ATSRGLNEQF
TRBJ2-3 | TRBV10-3 | AIRGSSGTDTQY
TRBJ1-5 | TRBV14 | ASSLGGGRPQH